The 30 T cell receptor beta chains listed next were all sequenced from one sample in a study of vaccination and CD4 T cells after COVID-19. Sequencing of the DNA from cultured CD4+ T cells was carried out with the Oncomine TCR Beta short-read assay. TCRdb used MiXCR to reprocess the PCR reads, holding one entry per CDR3 protein. Here the sample spans about 23,000 distinct CDR3 sequences, 43% being singletons. Time point noted: late sampling 161 to 241 days after vaccination in a few convalescent patients. Described treatment: approximately nine-day PBMC culture with coronavirus spike peptide pools or control peptides (ViraFEST assay). Their antigens are not known. The sequenced sample was CD4+ T cells from blood, cultured in vitro, obtained about 7 months after SARS-CoV-2 vaccination. The receptors were gathered from a human donor who had recovered from COVID-19.

This clonotype was found a few times. The J gene is TRBJ1-5, the V gene TRBV19; D is perhaps TRBD1 (6 bases). The CDR3 has 14 residues. V gave up 1 base and J gave up 5 bases, with 9 bases separating them. Germline V gene sequence: CDR1 LNHDA, CDR2 SQIVND (reference sequence). The CDR3 DNA is TGTGCCAGTAGTATAGCGACAGGCTATCAGCCCCAGCATTTT. This codes for CASSIATGYQPQHF.

This clonotype has just a few counts. The chain links TRBV20-1 to TRBJ1-5; D is uncertain. Germline values: CDR1 DFQATT, CDR2 SNEGSKA (reference sequence). Trimming took 6 bases from V and 4 from J, leaving 16 bases between them. The CDR3 is 14 residues long. The CDR3 spells CSATLQVGNQPQHF. CDR3 bases: TGCAGTGCCACTTTGCAGGTCGGGAATCAGCCCCAGCATTTT.

The chain links TRBV10-3 to TRBJ1-2; D is possibly TRBD1 (6 bases). Trimming stripped 6 bases from V and 6 bases from J, with 17 bases between. CDR3 length equals 14 residues. Looked up from germline, CDR1 is ENHRY and CDR2 is SYGVKD. The CDR3 DNA follows: TGTGCCATCAGGGACAGTGCTAAGATTGATGGCTACACCTTC. This gives the protein CAIRDSAKIDGYTF.

The chain joins TRBV7-3 to TRBJ2-6; the match to TRBD2 covers 7 bases. From germline, CDR1 is SGHTA and CDR2 FQGTGA. The CDR3 length is 16 residues. V lost 2 bases and J lost 2; bases outside the gene matches: 3. CDR3 amino acids: CASSLSAGAGANVLTF. The CDR3 coding sequence is TGTGCCAGCAGCTTATCGGCGGGAGCTGGGGCCAACGTCCTGACTTTC. The full variable domain, with the rest looked up from reference TRBV7-3 and TRBJ2-6, is GAGVSQTPSNKVTEKGKYVELRCDPISGHTALYWYRQSLGQGPEFLIYFQGTGAADDSGLPNDRFFAVRPEGSVSTLKIQRTERGDSAVYLCASSLSAGAGANVLTFGAGSRLTVL.

This clonotype was observed a handful of times. The CDR3 sequence is CASSRRTGEIPQPQHF. The CDR3 DNA sequence: TGTGCCAGTAGTCGTCGGACAGGGGAGATACCTCAGCCCCAGCATTTT. This rearrangement joins TRBV19 to TRBJ1-5; TRBD1 agrees at 9 bases. In germline, CDR1 is LNHDA, CDR2 SQIVND (reference sequence). Unmatched junction bases numbered 11, after V lost 5 bases and J lost 6 bases. This CDR3 spans 16 amino acids.

This clonotype was seen a handful of times. The chain recombines TRBV7-9 with TRBJ2-5, with D unclear. V was clipped by 2 bases and J by 2 bases, with 12 bases between them. The CDR3 consists of 15 residues. Germline-derived CDR1 and CDR2 are SEHNR and FQNEAQ (reference sequence). CDR3 sequence (DNA): TGTGCCAGCAGCTTACCCCTGAGCGCACAAGAGACCCAGTACTTC. It yields the protein CASSLPLSAQETQYF.

V and J are TRBV14 and TRBJ1-1; a weak D match, TRBD1 (6 bases). Per germline, CDR1 SGHDN and CDR2 FVKESK. The V end lost 1 base, the J end lost 0 bases, and 9 bases lay between the germline ends. This CDR3 spans 15 amino acids. The CDR3 loop reads CASSQGQVLNTEAFF. The CDR3 DNA reads TGTGCCAGCAGCCAAGGACAGGTGTTGAACACTGAAGCTTTCTTT.

This chain connects TRBV20-1 to TRBJ2-2, with D perhaps matching TRBD1 (5 bases). This CDR3 contains 15 residues. Deletions cut 5 bases from V and 5 bases from J, with 18 bases between. Germline lookup yields CDR1 DFQATT and CDR2 SNEGSKA (reference sequence). The CDR3 sequence: CSAPSVGQRTGELFF. Written as DNA, the CDR3 is TGCAGTGCTCCGTCGGTAGGACAAAGAACCGGGGAGCTGTTTTTT.

The rearrangement links TRBV7-7 to TRBJ2-1; TRBD1 matches at 9 bases. Looked up from germline, CDR1 is SSHAT and CDR2 is FNYEAQ (reference sequence). J lost 7 bases, V lost 5 bases, and 9 bases had no gene match. The CDR3 covers 15 residues. Written as DNA, the CDR3 is TGTGCCAGCAGCCTAACACAGGGGGCGTTGAATGAGCAGTTCTTC. This translates into CASSLTQGALNEQFF. The full variable domain, rest sourced from reference TRBV7-7 and TRBJ2-1, is GAGVSQSPRYKVTKRGQDVTLRCDPISSHATLYWYQQALGQGPEFLTYFNYEAQPDKSGLPSDRFSAERPEGSISTLTIQRTEQRDSAMYRCASSLTQGALNEQFFGPGTRLTVL.

CDR3 protein: CAISEAGRDTEAFF. In DNA form, the CDR3 reads TGTGCCATCAGTGAGGCCGGCAGGGACACTGAAGCTTTCTTT. The chain has TRBV10-3 and TRBJ1-1; D is possibly TRBD1 (5 bases). The germline CDR1 and CDR2 sequences are ENHRY and SYGVKD. The V gene lost 2 bases and the J gene lost 3 bases, with 10 bases spanning the gap. CDR3 length: 14 amino acids.

V is TRBV20-1 and J is TRBJ2-3, with 13 positions matching TRBD2. Per germline, CDR1 DFQATT and CDR2 SNEGSKA (reference sequence). After removal of 6 bases from V and 1 base from J, the junction contained 10 bases not matched to a gene. The CDR3 consists of 17 residues. CDR3 bases: TGCAGTGCCCCCATTCGACTAGCGGGAGGTCGCACAGATACGCAGTATTTT. It yields the protein CSAPIRLAGGRTDTQYF.

The rearrangement uses TRBV6-2 or TRBV6-3 and TRBJ2-5; TRBD1 might be the D (5 bases). This CDR3 is 13 amino acids long. The germline V gene encodes CDR1 MNHEY and CDR2 SVGEGT. Trimming removed 5 bases from V and 1 base from J, with 8 bases in between. The CDR3 reads CASSPRVQETQYF. CDR3 DNA: TGTGCCAGCAGTCCCAGGGTCCAAGAGACCCAGTACTTC.

V is TRBV19 and J is TRBJ2-3, with D tentatively TRBD2 (5 bases). The CDR3 has 14 residues. V was trimmed by 4 bases and J by 0 bases, leaving 8 bases between them. The germline gives CDR1 LNHDA, CDR2 SQIVND (reference sequence). The CDR3 here is CASSTTGSTDTQYF. CDR3 bases: TGTGCCAGTAGTACGACGGGGAGCACAGATACGCAGTATTTT.

This clonotype was counted between two and nine times. CDR3 nucleotides: TGTGCCAGCAGCCCCACCACCAGACAGGGATCCTATGGCTACACCTTC. Translated, it gives CASSPTTRQGSYGYTF. The chain employs TRBV7-8 and TRBJ1-2; 7 nucleotides align to TRBD1. The CDR3 has 16 amino acids. The V segment lost 5 bases and the J segment 4 bases; nucleotides outside the gene matches: 13. The V gene's germline CDR1 is SGHVS and CDR2 FQNEAQ.

The gene calls are TRBV28 and TRBJ1-5, with a weak D call TRBD1 (5 bases). This CDR3 region has 17 residues. CDR1 and CDR2 (germline): MDHEN, SYDVKM. V gave up 6 bases and J gave up 2 bases, with 20 bases separating them. CDR3 region: CASRRRGWDPGNQPQHF. The CDR3 nucleotides read TGTGCCAGCAGGCGCCGGGGGTGGGACCCAGGCAATCAGCCCCAGCATTTT.

The V and J genes are TRBV7-9 and TRBJ1-2; 7 bases are shared with TRBD1. Unmatched junction bases numbered 7, after V lost 6 bases and J lost 0 bases. Germline assignment: CDR1 SEHNR and CDR2 FQNEAQ (reference sequence). CDR3 length: 15 residues. This chain's CDR3 is CASRKQGRSNYGYTF. In DNA form, the CDR3 reads TGTGCCAGCAGAAAACAGGGGAGATCTAACTATGGCTACACCTTC. The whole variable domain, filled in from reference TRBV7-9 and TRBJ1-2, reads DTGVSQNPRHKITKRGQNVTFRCDPISEHNRLYWYRQTLGQGPEFLTYFQNEAQLEKSRLLSDRFSAERPKGSFSTLEIQRTEQGDSAMYLCASRKQGRSNYGYTFGSGTRLTVV.

This clonotype has a single count. The CDR3 protein is CATSLAGEDTGELFF. CDR3 nucleotide sequence: TGTGCCACCAGCTTAGCGGGAGAGGACACCGGGGAGCTGTTTTTT. V usage is TRBV24-1 and J usage is TRBJ2-2; 9 positions agree with TRBD2. CDR3 size: 15 residues. CDR1 is KGHDR and CDR2 is SFDVKD in the germline V gene. J was trimmed by 3 bases and V by 7 bases; bases with no gene match: 5.

The chain uses TRBV19 and TRBJ2-6, with 7 bases matching TRBD1. This CDR3 comprises 15 residues. The germline CDR1 and CDR2 sequences are LNHDA and SQIVND (reference sequence). V dropped 6 bases and J dropped 4; count of bases not matched to a gene: 6. The CDR3 here is CASSHTGVGANVLTF. CDR3 DNA: TGTGCCAGTAGCCATACAGGGGTGGGGGCCAACGTCCTGACTTTC.

This clonotype was recorded a few times. This sequence joins TRBV20-1 and TRBJ2-7; 9 positions match TRBD2. V lost 6 bases to trimming and J lost 7 bases; unmatched junction nucleotides: 10. The germline CDR1 and CDR2 sequences are DFQATT and SNEGSKA (reference sequence). This CDR3 spans 13 amino acids. CDR3 loop: CSALAGVEWEQYF. For the CDR3, the DNA is TGCAGTGCCTTAGCGGGAGTGGAGTGGGAGCAGTACTTC.

This clonotype was counted only a few times. This chain connects TRBV27 to TRBJ1-2; no reliable D call. The V end was cut by 5 bases, the J end by 2 bases, with 12 bases between. Germline V gene lookup returns CDR1 MNHEY and CDR2 SMNVEV (reference sequence). This CDR3 has 14 amino acids. The CDR3 loop reads CASSPAVRNYGYTF. The DNA for the CDR3 is TGTGCCAGCAGTCCTGCTGTCCGGAACTATGGCTACACCTTC.

This chain links TRBV2 with TRBJ2-5; D is possibly TRBD1 or TRBD2 (5 bases each). V was trimmed by 6 bases and J by 4 bases, leaving 9 bases between them. The CDR3 extends over 12 amino acids. The germline V gene has CDR1 SNHLY and CDR2 FYNNEI. CDR3: CASRRGRETQYF. CDR3 nucleotide sequence: TGTGCCAGCAGAAGGGGACGAGAGACCCAGTACTTC.

V and J are TRBV4-2 and TRBJ1-2; tentatively, D is TRBD1 (6 bases). CDR1 and CDR2 from the germline V gene are LGHNA and YNFKEQ. V was pared by 4 bases and J by 3 bases, with 9 bases between. This CDR3 contains 13 residues. The CDR3 DNA follows: TGTGCCAGCAGCCTTGCAGGGGACTATGGCTACACCTTC. Amino acids: CASSLAGDYGYTF.

CDR3 in amino acids: CSAIAGMSTDTQYF. As DNA, the CDR3 is TGCAGTGCTATAGCGGGAATGTCGACAGATACGCAGTATTTT. The chain recombines TRBV20-1 with TRBJ2-3; 8 bases match TRBD2. Germline loops: CDR1 DFQATT, CDR2 SNEGSKA (reference sequence). The trim removed 4 bases at V and 3 bases at J, leaving 6 bases unmatched. This CDR3 contains 14 residues.

V gene TRBV2 combines with J gene TRBJ1-5, with D tentatively TRBD1 (6 bases). CDR1 is SNHLY, CDR2 FYNNEI, per germline. The CDR3 length is 13 residues. V was shortened by 9 bases and J by 2 bases, with 11 bases between the two germline ends. CDR3 sequence: CASKGGGNQPQHF. DNA for the CDR3: TGTGCCAGTAAGGGGGGTGGCAATCAGCCCCAGCATTTT.

This clonotype was seen more than once but under ten times. The V call is TRBV6-2 or TRBV6-3, the J call TRBJ2-5; 8 nucleotides line up with TRBD2. This CDR3 is built from 13 residues. Unmatched junction bases numbered 4, after V lost 6 bases and J lost 4 bases. CDR1 and CDR2 (germline): MNHEY, SVGEGT. The CDR3 DNA reads as TGTGCCAGCAGCCGAACTAGCGGAGAGACCCAGTACTTC. Translated, it gives CASSRTSGETQYF.

This rearrangement joins TRBV19 to TRBJ1-2; D ambiguous. The CDR3 runs 12 residues. The V end lost 4 bases, the J end lost 7 bases, and 10 bases lay between the germline ends. Germline V gives CDR1 LNHDA, CDR2 SQIVND (reference sequence). This CDR3 is CASSTSISGYTF. As DNA, the CDR3 is TGTGCCAGTAGTACTAGTATTTCTGGCTACACCTTC.

CDR3 region: CSARRDRSEQFF. DNA of the CDR3: TGCAGTGCTAGACGTGACCGTTCTGAGCAGTTCTTC. The chain carries TRBV20-1 and TRBJ2-1; D remains ambiguous. The CDR3 covers 12 residues. Germline V gene data show CDR1 as DFQATT and CDR2 as SNEGSKA (reference sequence). Trimming pared 2 bases from V and 9 bases from J, leaving 11 bases between.

This chain joins TRBV6-1 and TRBJ1-6, with 10 bases fitting TRBD1. This CDR3 region has 21 residues. Losses at the gene ends were 5 bases for V and 6 bases for J; bases not matched to a gene: 22. The germline gives CDR1 MNHNS, CDR2 SASEGT. The CDR3 is CASSNGLGTLGQGLPNSPLHF. The DNA of the CDR3 is TGTGCCAGCAGTAATGGACTCGGAACCCTGGGACAGGGGTTACCTAATTCACCCCTCCACTTT.

The chain recombines TRBV7-3 with TRBJ2-2; D perhaps matches TRBD1 (7 bases). CDR1 is SGHTA and CDR2 is FQGTGA in the germline V gene. This CDR3 contains 15 residues. Deletions cut 5 bases from V and 1 base from J, with 11 bases between. Written as DNA, the CDR3 is TGTGCCAGCAGCGCGGGACAGTTGAACACCGGGGAGCTGTTTTTT. Amino acid sequence: CASSAGQLNTGELFF.

This clonotype was picked up a small number of times. This chain uses TRBV20-1 with TRBJ2-3; TRBD2 is a possible D gene (6 bases). Between the trimmed V and J ends, which lost 0 bases and 7 bases, there was a span of 20 bases. The germline V gene has CDR1 DFQATT and CDR2 SNEGSKA (reference sequence). The CDR3 covers 16 residues. The CDR3 DNA sequence: TGCAGTGCTAGAGATCCGGAAAGTAGCGGAGTTAATACGCAGTATTTT. It encodes CSARDPESSGVNTQYF.